Presented here are 9 T cell receptor beta chains from one specimen sequenced in a study of human T cells and chemical hapten exposure. Each CDR3 protein is one row after TCRdb ran MiXCR on the RACE reads. The sample lists over 150,000 distinct CDR3 sequences; roughly 25% were seen once. Time point described: patch test 3, about 24 weeks after DPC sensitization. Treatment given: therapeutic diphenylcyclopropenone sensitization with weekly scalp DPC. The sample was whole blood, taken in connection with sensitization to the hapten diphenylcyclopropenone (DPC). The receptors were sampled from a woman between 18 and 29 years old with alopecia areata. Some clones in this sample may be carry-over from other donors' samples.

The chain combines TRBV5-1 with TRBJ2-5; 13 positions agree with TRBD2. Trimming at V came to 4 bases and at J to 3 bases, leaving 3 bases not matched to a gene. This CDR3 has 15 amino acids. CDR1 is SGHRS, CDR2 YFSETQ, per germline. CDR3 amino acids: CASSGGTSGKETQYF. CDR3 bases: TGCGCCAGCAGCGGGGGGACTAGCGGGAAAGAGACCCAGTACTTC.

This clonotype was detected only a few times. V usage is TRBV5-6 and J usage is TRBJ1-6, with a weak D call TRBD1 (6 bases). The CDR3 extends over 15 amino acids. V was pared by 4 bases and J by 10 bases, with 18 bases between. Germline V gene lookup returns CDR1 SGHDT and CDR2 YYEEEE. CDR3: CASSPTQGRGSPLHF. The DNA for the CDR3 is TGTGCCAGCAGCCCAACTCAGGGGAGAGGATCACCCCTCCACTTT.

This rearrangement joins TRBV5-1 to TRBJ1-1, with D uncertain. CDR3 size: 14 residues. CDR1 SGHRS and CDR2 YFSETQ come from the germline V gene. Trimming stripped 1 base from V and 1 base from J, with 8 bases between. The DNA of the CDR3 is TGCGCCAGCAGCTTGAACAGCGCGAACACTGAAGCTTTCTTT. It specifies CASSLNSANTEAFF.

This sequence joins TRBV30 and TRBJ2-3; D remains ambiguous. V lost 0 bases, J lost 2 bases, and 9 bases lay in between. The germline CDR1 and CDR2 sequences are GTSNPN and SVGIG (reference sequence). The CDR3 covers 14 residues. CDR3 in amino acids: CAWSVRMNTDTQYF. The CDR3 DNA reads as TGTGCCTGGAGTGTACGTATGAACACAGATACGCAGTATTTT.

This clonotype has only a few counts. This chain connects TRBV18 to TRBJ2-7; 8 bases map to TRBD2. The germline gives CDR1 KGHSH, CDR2 LQKENI. Germline trimming cut 2 bases from V and 4 bases from J; bases unmatched to any gene: 4. The CDR3 covers 14 residues. This CDR3 is CASSPGGGRYEQYF. In DNA, the CDR3 is TGTGCCAGCTCACCAGGCGGGGGGCGGTACGAGCAGTACTTC.

This clonotype was counted a few times. The chain employs TRBV7-2 and TRBJ1-2; possibly TRBD1 for D (5 bases). The CDR3 sequence is 16 residues long. Trimming took off 0 bases at V and 0 bases at J, with 11 bases between the two ends. The germline gives CDR1 SGHTA, CDR2 FQGNSA. The chain's CDR3 is CASSLASTGANYGYTF. The CDR3 DNA reads as TGTGCCAGCAGCTTAGCCTCGACGGGGGCTAACTATGGCTACACCTTC.

CDR3 bases: TGTGCCACCCGAATTAGGGCGGACTCGAACACCGGGGAGCTGTTTTTT. It translates to CATRIRADSNTGELFF. This rearrangement joins TRBV2 to TRBJ2-2; D is possibly TRBD2 (5 bases). Looked up from germline, CDR1 is SNHLY and CDR2 is FYNNEI. This CDR3 contains 16 residues. The germline V and J ends were trimmed by 10 bases and 0 bases, with 18 bases remaining between them.

The count of this clonotype is one. The rearrangement uses TRBV29-1 and TRBJ1-1, with TRBD1 matching 8 bases. J was trimmed by 5 bases and V by 6 bases; bases with no gene match: 8. The germline CDR1 and CDR2 sequences are SQVTM and ANQGSEA. The CDR3 spans 13 residues. CDR3 in amino acids: CSVGQQGGTEAFF. In DNA, the CDR3 is TGCAGCGTCGGCCAACAGGGGGGAACTGAAGCTTTCTTT. Full variable domain (remainder filled in from reference TRBV29-1 and TRBJ1-1): SAVISQKPSRDICQRGTSLTIQCQVDSQVTMMFWYRQQPGQSLTLIATANQGSEATYESGFVIDKFPISRPNLTFSTLTVSNMSPEDSSIYLCSVGQQGGTEAFFGQGTRLTVV.

This clonotype was picked up a small number of times. The CDR3 sequence is CASSLEQGRSPLHF. The CDR3 DNA is TGTGCCAGCAGCTTAGAACAGGGTCGGTCACCCCTCCACTTT. V and J are TRBV7-6 and TRBJ1-6; the D gene is possibly TRBD1 (6 bases). The germline V gene has CDR1 SGHVS and CDR2 FNYEAQ. V was clipped by 1 base and J by 10 bases, with 11 bases between them. The length of the CDR3 is 14 residues.